Shown below are 31 T cell receptor delta chains from a single sample sequenced in a study of Vδ1+ human thymocytes. Study outcomes and limitations: In the thymus, TRG and TRD repertoires looked highly polyclonal with Gaussian CDR3 lengths.

Extracted RNA was reverse transcribed into cDNA. Multiplex PCR used pooled V-gene forward primers and a constant-region reverse primer to amplify CDR3s. TCRdb re-called the multiplex PCR reads via CATT. The table records roughly 55,000 delta-chain clones, 15% to 20% of them present only once. For these TCRs, the target antigens are not known. The sequenced material came from Vdelta1+ gamma-delta thymocytes from the thymus. Subset noted: FACS-sorted CD3+ TCRalphabeta- TCRVdelta1+ TCRVdelta2- thymocytes. These receptors all come from a boy less than two years old who had congenital heart surgery.

This clone was observed a handful of times. V and J are TRDV1 and TRDJ1; unclear D gene. The CDR3 length is 15 residues. V dropped 5 bases and J dropped 2 bases, with 15 bases sitting between them. From germline, CDR1 is TSWWSYY and CDR2 QGS. The CDR3 region is CALGNPPGYTDKLIF. The CDR3 DNA sequence: TGTGCTCTTGGGAACCCTCCCGGGTATACCGATAAACTCATCTTT.

The chain carries TRDV1 and TRDJ1, with D hard to call. Looked up from germline, CDR1 is TSWWSYY and CDR2 is QGS. Trimming took 2 bases from V and 2 from J, leaving 6 bases between them. The CDR3 contains 13 residues. In nucleotides, the CDR3 is TGTGCTCTTGGGGAATCGCGGACCGATAAACTCATCTTT. It specifies CALGESRTDKLIF.

This clone is a singleton in its sample. The chain combines TRDV1 with TRDJ1; 9 nucleotides match TRDD3. The CDR3 is made up of 21 amino acids. Per germline, CDR1 TSWWSYY and CDR2 QGS. J gave up 1 base and V 4 bases, and 22 bases lay outside the gene matches. CDR3 coding DNA: TGTGCTCTTGGGGTACCGGCGTTCCGGGGGTTCTGGGGGATTCTCACCGATAAACTCATCTTT. Its protein product is CALGVPAFRGFWGILTDKLIF.

This clone has more than one count but fewer than ten. This chain connects TRDV1 to TRDJ1; TRDD3 aligns across 12 bases. The germline V gene has CDR1 TSWWSYY and CDR2 QGS. V shed 6 bases, J shed 0 bases, and the junction held 17 bases outside the gene matches. CDR3 length equals 20 residues. DNA for the CDR3: TGTGCTCTTGGCCCCTACTGGGGGATACCAGCCCGCTTAAACACCGATAAACTCATCTTT. It specifies CALGPYWGIPARLNTDKLIF.

This clone was seen a few times. V usage is TRDV1 and J usage is TRDJ1, with 7 bases fitting TRDD3. The CDR3 loop spans 21 amino acids. Germline lookup yields CDR1 TSWWSYY and CDR2 QGS. V gave up 1 base and J gave up 1 base; unmatched junction bases: 21. CDR3 sequence (DNA): TGTGCTCTTGGGGAACGGGGGATCACTCTCCACACTCCTTACGGCACCGATAAACTCATCTTT. Translating gives CALGERGITLHTPYGTDKLIF.

This clone was seen a few times. V gene TRDV1 combines with J gene TRDJ2; maybe TRDD3 (6 bases). Germline values: CDR1 TSWWSYY, CDR2 QGS. Trimming removed 2 bases at V and 6 bases at J, with 19 bases between. The CDR3 runs 17 residues. The CDR3 sequence is CALGEGAPGIGAAQLFF. Written as DNA, the CDR3 is TGTGCTCTTGGGGAAGGAGCCCCGGGGATTGGGGCAGCACAACTCTTCTTT.

This clone was seen a handful of times. The V gene is TRDV1, the J gene TRDJ1; 12 nucleotides agree with TRDD3. Germline CDR1 TSWWSYY, CDR2 QGS. With V trimmed by 1 base and J by 3 bases, 24 bases remained unmatched. The CDR3 consists of 23 residues. The CDR3 loop is CALGERPTHSLLLGDTGPDKLIF. CDR3 nucleotide sequence: TGTGCTCTTGGGGAACGGCCTACCCACTCACTTCTACTGGGGGATACTGGTCCCGATAAACTCATCTTT.

This clone was counted a few times. The J gene is TRDJ1, the V gene TRDV1; no definite D call. Germline assignment: CDR1 TSWWSYY and CDR2 QGS. V shed 2 bases and J shed 1 base, with 20 bases lying between them. The CDR3 loop spans 18 amino acids. The CDR3, as DNA: TGTGCTCTTGGGGAAGTTCCCTCCCTCTTCGCTTCCACCGATAAACTCATCTTT. This translates into CALGEVPSLFASTDKLIF.

The J gene is TRDJ1, the V gene TRDV1; 9 bases are a match to TRDD3. The trim removed 1 base at V and 7 bases at J, leaving 22 bases unmatched. Per the germline V gene, CDR1 is TSWWSYY and CDR2 is QGS. This CDR3 region has 20 residues. The CDR3 spells CALGEPYPPSSYWGTLKLIF. CDR3 DNA sequence: TGTGCTCTTGGGGAACCCTACCCGCCTTCGTCGTACTGGGGGACCCTTAAACTCATCTTT.

The V and J genes are TRDV1 and TRDJ1; 8 bases map to TRDD3. Germline CDR1 and CDR2: TSWWSYY and QGS. V was pared by 0 bases and J by 2 bases, with 14 bases of the junction left unmatched. The CDR3 runs 19 residues. CDR3 loop: CALGELVWPGGPSTDKLIF. CDR3 sequence (DNA): TGTGCTCTTGGGGAACTGGTTTGGCCTGGGGGACCCTCGACCGATAAACTCATCTTT.

This clone has more than one count but fewer than ten. The chain couples TRDV1 to TRDJ1, with D perhaps matching TRDD3 (9 bases). The V end was cut by 0 bases, the J end by 4 bases, with 45 bases between. The germline gives CDR1 TSWWSYY, CDR2 QGS. This CDR3 contains 26 residues. Written as DNA, the CDR3 is TGTGCTCTTGGGGAACTAGATTTCCCGTTTAAGGCTTCCTACGGTGTACTGGGGGACAGTGTCGATAAACTCATCTTT. As protein: CALGELDFPFKASYGVLGDSVDKLIF.

V is TRDV1 and J is TRDJ1; TRDD2 matches at 9 bases. The CDR3 is 22 residues long. V shed 1 base and J 3 bases; nucleotides not matched to a gene: 24. Germline CDR1 is TSWWSYY and CDR2 is QGS. The CDR3 region is CALGEPKRAFLLSGGSADKLIF. Here the CDR3 DNA reads TGTGCTCTTGGGGAACCTAAACGTGCCTTCCTACTGTCTGGGGGGAGTGCCGATAAACTCATCTTT.

V and J are TRDV1 and TRDJ1, with D possibly matching TRDD3 (5 bases). V was cut by 5 bases and J by 4 bases, with 20 bases left in between. This CDR3 is 16 amino acids long. Germline loops: CDR1 TSWWSYY, CDR2 QGS. CDR3 DNA sequence: TGTGCTCTTGGGAAGGGGGCGCCCGGGGCGATCGATAAACTCATCTTT. Its translation is CALGKGAPGAIDKLIF.

The rearrangement links TRAV29/DV5 to TRDJ1; weak D call: TRDD3 (5 bases). Looked up from germline, CDR1 is NSMFDY and CDR2 is ISSIKDK. The germline V and J ends were trimmed by 0 bases and 0 bases, with 33 bases remaining between them. CDR3 length: 22 amino acids. The CDR3 DNA sequence: TGTGCAGCAAGCGGTGTATACGTATATCCCGATCGCACTCAGGGCGACACCGATAAACTCATCTTT. Translated, it gives CAASGVYVYPDRTQGDTDKLIF.

The V and J genes are TRDV1 and TRDJ1; D unresolved. Trimming took 3 bases from V and 0 from J, leaving 14 bases between them. Germline V gene lookup returns CDR1 TSWWSYY and CDR2 QGS. The CDR3 contains 16 residues. CDR3 region: CALGDTRGIDTDKLIF. The DNA of the CDR3 is TGTGCTCTTGGGGATACCCGGGGCATTGACACCGATAAACTCATCTTT.

J is TRDJ1 and V is TRDV1, with 13 bases fitting TRDD3. With V trimmed by 2 bases and J by 6 bases, 15 bases remained unmatched. The CDR3 covers 19 residues. The germline gives CDR1 TSWWSYY, CDR2 QGS. CDR3 residues: CALGESLRTGGYGGNKLIF. The CDR3 coding sequence is TGTGCTCTTGGGGAATCTCTCCGTACTGGGGGATACGGGGGGAATAAACTCATCTTT.

This clone was seen a few times. The rearrangement joins TRDV2 to TRDJ1; 8 bases line up with TRDD3. CDR1 and CDR2 (germline): GEAIGNYY, EKD. The CDR3 extends over 17 amino acids. J lost 0 bases, V lost 2 bases, and 10 bases had no gene match. The CDR3 here is CACDKLSGGPYTDKLIF. The CDR3 nucleotides are TGTGCCTGTGACAAACTCTCTGGGGGACCGTACACCGATAAACTCATCTTT.

Details on this clone: A junction boundary mismatches the germline segment, possibly from a read error. The chain combines TRDV1 with TRDJ1, with 13 bases fitting TRDD3. Germline lookup yields CDR1 TSWWSYY and CDR2 QGS. The CDR3 loop spans 20 amino acids. CDR3 nucleotide sequence: TGTGCTCCTGGGGAAGTTACTGGGGGATACGCGGGGATCTACACCGATAAACTCATCTTT. Translation gives CAPGEVTGGYAGIYTDKLIF.

This clone occurred a few times. The V and J genes are TRDV1 and TRDJ1, with TRDD3 matching over 7 bases. The CDR3 is 22 residues long. Per germline, CDR1 TSWWSYY and CDR2 QGS. V was pared by 2 bases and J by 0 bases, with 24 bases of the junction left unmatched. The CDR3 protein is CALGERPLGADDYVRYTDKLIF. The CDR3 DNA reads as TGTGCTCTTGGGGAAAGGCCCCTGGGGGCCGATGATTATGTCCGTTACACCGATAAACTCATCTTT.

This sequence joins TRDV1 and TRDJ1; TRDD3 agrees at 8 bases. Trimming took 2 bases from V and 4 from J; bases not matched to a gene: 24. The CDR3 contains 21 residues. CDR1 is TSWWSYY, CDR2 QGS, per germline. CDR3 nucleotides: TGTGCTCTTGGGGAAAATTTACTGTACGGCCTGGGGGACCGACGTCTCGATAAACTCATCTTT. It codes for CALGENLLYGLGDRRLDKLIF.

This chain links TRDV2 with TRDJ1; D gene unclear. Germline CDR1 GEAIGNYY, CDR2 EKD. Trimming took off 5 bases at V and 1 base at J, with 10 bases between the two ends. The CDR3 contains 13 residues. Here the CDR3 reads CACASLSTDKLIF. Here the CDR3 DNA reads TGTGCCTGTGCCAGCCTGAGCACCGATAAACTCATCTTT.

The chain combines TRDV1 with TRDJ1; D might be TRDD3 (6 bases). V gave up 2 bases and J gave up 2 bases, with 24 bases separating them. This CDR3 has 19 residues. Germline lookup yields CDR1 TSWWSYY and CDR2 QGS. CDR3 sequence: CALGESDLHVLGGTDKLIF. The DNA for the CDR3 is TGTGCTCTTGGGGAATCTGACCTACATGTACTGGGAGGGACCGATAAACTCATCTTT.

The chain carries TRDV1 and TRDJ1, with 13 nucleotides matching TRDD3. Germline V gene sequence: CDR1 TSWWSYY, CDR2 QGS. The CDR3 extends over 24 amino acids. The ends lost 2 bases at V and 0 bases at J; junction bases unmatched: 24. Here the CDR3 reads CALGEAPSWEVLGDTPRYTDKLIF. The CDR3 DNA sequence: TGTGCTCTTGGGGAAGCCCCCTCCTGGGAAGTACTGGGGGATACGCCGAGGTACACCGATAAACTCATCTTT.

The rearrangement uses TRAV29/DV5 and TRDJ1; TRDD3 agrees at 12 bases. Germline V CDR1 and CDR2: NSMFDY, ISSIKDK. The CDR3 extends over 19 amino acids. The J segment lost 2 bases and the V segment lost 0 bases, leaving 14 bases of the junction unmatched. The chain's CDR3 is CAASEGLLTGGYNTDKLIF. For the CDR3, the DNA is TGTGCAGCAAGCGAGGGGCTTCTTACTGGGGGATACAATACCGATAAACTCATCTTT.

The rearrangement joins TRDV1 to TRDJ1; TRDD3 matches at 10 bases. This CDR3 spans 19 amino acids. Germline CDR1 is TSWWSYY and CDR2 is QGS. The V gene end was trimmed by 2 bases and the J gene end by 0 bases; junction bases not matched to a gene: 12. CDR3 nucleotides: TGTGCTCTTGGGGAATCCCGTACTGGGGGATTCCTAAACACCGATAAACTCATCTTT. Translated, it gives CALGESRTGGFLNTDKLIF.

This clone was seen only a few times. The chain carries TRDV1 and TRDJ1; D perhaps matches TRDD3 (6 bases). The CDR3 is 22 residues long. V lost 1 base, J lost 0 bases, and 30 bases lay in between. Germline loops: CDR1 TSWWSYY, CDR2 QGS. CDR3 loop: CALGEPSQHWGPRTPYTDKLIF. The CDR3 nucleotides are TGTGCTCTTGGGGAACCAAGTCAGCATTGGGGGCCCCGTACACCGTACACCGATAAACTCATCTTT.

This clone has a handful of counts. This sequence joins TRDV1 and TRDJ1, with 9 nucleotides matching TRDD2. Germline CDR1 is TSWWSYY and CDR2 is QGS. The length of the CDR3 is 20 residues. V was pared by 4 bases and J by 1 base, with 19 bases of the junction left unmatched. CDR3 coding DNA: TGTGCTCTTGGGGGGCCTTCCTACGTCGTCTGGGGTCCCACCACCGATAAACTCATCTTT. Its protein is CALGGPSYVVWGPTTDKLIF.

V and J are TRDV1 and TRDJ1; TRDD3 agrees at 7 bases. Per the germline V gene, CDR1 is TSWWSYY and CDR2 is QGS. The CDR3 runs 19 residues. The ends lost 6 bases at V and 4 bases at J; junction bases unmatched: 23. CDR3 sequence: CALGIVSVSVVVGDDKLIF. The CDR3 region has the DNA TGTGCTCTTGGTATCGTATCCGTCTCGGTCGTGGTGGGGGACGATAAACTCATCTTT.

This clone has more than one count but fewer than ten. J is TRDJ1 and V is TRDV1; TRDD3 aligns across 8 bases. Unmatched junction bases numbered 14, after V lost 8 bases and J lost 0 bases. The CDR3 contains 17 residues. Germline CDR1 is TSWWSYY and CDR2 is QGS. CDR3 nucleotide sequence: TGTGCTCTTCTATACTGGGGGTATACGGCGTACACCGATAAACTCATCTTT. This encodes CALLYWGYTAYTDKLIF.

The table lists this clone with a few counts. This chain links TRDV1 with TRDJ1; no clear D gene. V was pared by 1 base and J by 8 bases, with 17 bases between. CDR3 size: 15 residues. Germline CDR1 TSWWSYY, CDR2 QGS. In nucleotides, the CDR3 is TGTGCTCTTGGGGAACATCACTTATTCTGGCAGAAACTCATCTTT. This codes for CALGEHHLFWQKLIF.

The chain combines TRDV1 with TRDJ1, with 12 bases matching TRDD3. The CDR3 runs 22 residues. V lost 0 bases and J lost 1; bases outside the gene matches: 18. Germline assignment: CDR1 TSWWSYY and CDR2 QGS. CDR3 protein: CALGELETYNHWGILVTDKLIF. CDR3 nucleotide sequence: TGTGCTCTTGGGGAACTAGAGACCTACAACCACTGGGGGATACTTGTCACCGATAAACTCATCTTT.